Below are 25 T cell receptor beta chains sequenced from a single sample in a study of cytomegalovirus exposure and HLA in healthy donors (dated by TCRdb to the late 2010s). The receptor library was made with the immunoSEQ multiplex PCR assay. For the multiplex PCR, a mixture combining 60 forward primers for TCR Vbeta segments and 13 reverse primers for TCR Jbeta segments was used. The immuneACCESS repertoire file appears here via TCRdb, limited to in-frame rearrangements. These files lack a portion of the clones; in checked studies, under half of the deficit traces to unresolved V genes, and the cause of the others is not known. The sample has approximately 200,000 clones on record, approximately 84% of them singletons. The ten largest clones represent around 0.24% of the sample. Sequenced material: PBMCs. These receptors all come from a boy between 5 and 17 years old in good health and CMV-seronegative.

The chain has TRBV11-2 and TRBJ1-4, with 10 bases identical to TRBD1. Germline CDR1 reads SGHAT; CDR2 reads FQNNGV. Germline trimming cut 1 base from V and 8 bases from J; bases unmatched to any gene: 7. This CDR3 region has 16 residues. DNA of the CDR3: TGTGCCAGCAGCTTAGGTGGGGGACAGGGGAGCGAAAAACTGTTTTTT. Amino acids: CASSLGGGQGSEKLFF.

The chain carries TRBV13 and TRBJ2-3, with D perhaps TRBD2 (6 bases). Trimming left V 5 bases short and J 0 bases short, with 12 bases between. Germline lookup yields CDR1 PRHDT and CDR2 FYEKMQ (reference sequence). The CDR3 runs 15 residues. The CDR3 coding sequence is TGTGCCAGCAGCGGGGCTGGGGGGAGCACAGATACGCAGTATTTT. This translates into CASSGAGGSTDTQYF.

The V gene is TRBV7-9, the J gene TRBJ1-6; D may be TRBD1 (5 bases). Trimming cost V 6 bases and J 0 bases, with 15 bases left between them. The CDR3 runs to 17 residues. Germline V gene sequence: CDR1 SEHNR, CDR2 FQNEAQ (reference sequence). The CDR3 DNA follows: TGTGCCAGCAGTCCTATTCAGGGATTCTCCTATAATTCACCCCTCCACTTT. Translating it yields CASSPIQGFSYNSPLHF.

This sequence joins TRBV13 and TRBJ2-5, with TRBD1 as a possible D gene (6 bases). Trimming removed 5 bases at V and 1 base at J, with 11 bases between. The CDR3 loop spans 14 amino acids. Germline V gene lookup returns CDR1 PRHDT and CDR2 FYEKMQ (reference sequence). The CDR3 is CASSPADSQETQYF. In DNA form, the CDR3 reads TGTGCCAGCAGCCCAGCGGACAGCCAAGAGACCCAGTACTTC.

The chain combines TRBV7-2 with TRBJ1-6; a weak D match, TRBD1 (5 bases). CDR1 and CDR2 (germline): SGHTA, FQGNSA. The CDR3 spans 17 residues. The V end lost 2 bases, the J end lost 4 bases, and 15 bases lay between the germline ends. The CDR3 reads CASSLKRGAGYNSPLHF. CDR3 sequence (DNA): TGTGCCAGCAGCTTAAAGCGGGGCGCGGGGTATAATTCACCCCTCCACTTT.

The J gene is TRBJ1-5, the V gene TRBV6-1, with no clear D. Trimming took off 6 bases at V and 7 bases at J, with 16 bases between the two ends. The germline gives CDR1 MNHNS, CDR2 SASEGT. The CDR3 spans 14 residues. The CDR3 sequence is CASSPLHAAQPQHF. CDR3 bases: TGTGCCAGCAGCCCTTTACATGCAGCGCAGCCCCAGCATTTT.

This clone turned up a few times. The genes are TRBV19 and TRBJ2-1, with 7 bases aligning to TRBD2. The germline V gene has CDR1 LNHDA and CDR2 SQIVND (reference sequence). CDR3 length equals 15 residues. V lost 4 bases and J lost 4; bases outside the gene matches: 7. The CDR3 sequence: CASSNPSGFYNEQFF. The CDR3 DNA sequence: TGTGCCAGTAGTAATCCTAGCGGATTTTACAATGAGCAGTTCTTC.

This chain uses TRBV5-4 with TRBJ2-3, with 14 nucleotides matching TRBD2. CDR3 length: 17 residues. With 4 bases clipped from V and 2 bases from J, the junction kept 6 bases outside the gene matches. CDR1 SGHNT and CDR2 YYREEE come from the germline V gene (reference sequence). The CDR3 is CASSAGLAGGTTDTQYF. The CDR3 bases are TGTGCCAGCAGCGCTGGACTAGCGGGAGGTACCACAGATACGCAGTATTTT.

The chain recombines TRBV6-7 with TRBJ1-2; 8 nucleotides agree with TRBD1. Being an ORF, TRBV6-7 has a function that is uncertain. The CDR3 is 16 amino acids. After removal of 0 bases from V and 6 bases from J, the junction contained 9 bases not matched to a gene. CDR3 sequence reads: CASSYSNRGGVHGYTF. As DNA, the CDR3 is TGTGCCAGCAGTTACTCGAACAGGGGGGGAGTTCATGGCTACACCTTC.

This chain uses TRBV5-1 with TRBJ2-1; 10 nucleotides line up with TRBD1. The CDR3 totals 14 residues. Germline trimming cut 4 bases from V and 4 bases from J; bases unmatched to any gene: 2. The germline CDR1 and CDR2 sequences are SGHRS and YFSETQ. In DNA form, the CDR3 reads TGCGCCAGCAGCCGGACAGGGGGATACAATGAGCAGTTCTTC. Amino acids: CASSRTGGYNEQFF.

As concerns this clone: An end of the junction does not agree with germline; a read error may underlie this. The rearrangement uses TRBV18 and TRBJ1-5, with TRBD1 matching 7 bases. Germline CDR1 reads KGHSH; CDR2 reads LQKENI. The CDR3 is 15 residues long. The chain's CDR3 is CASSLDRDSSQPQHF. Written as DNA, the CDR3 is TGTGCCAGCTCACTCGACCGGGACAGCAGTCAGCCCCAGCATTTT.

The chain carries TRBV28 and TRBJ2-5; D unclear. The ends were cut back, 5 bases at V and 4 bases at J, with 17 bases in the middle. The length of the CDR3 is 15 residues. Germline values: CDR1 MDHEN, CDR2 SYDVKM. CDR3 in DNA: TGTGCCAGCAGTAAAACACAGACCTCCTTAGAGACCCAGTACTTC. This encodes CASSKTQTSLETQYF.

In its sample, this clone was seen a few times. This chain uses TRBV2 with TRBJ1-4, with D perhaps TRBD1 (5 bases). Germline lookup yields CDR1 SNHLY and CDR2 FYNNEI. V was cut by 0 bases and J by 4 bases, with 9 bases left in between. This CDR3 is built from 15 residues. CDR3 DNA: TGTGCCAGCAGTGAAGCCTTGGGGGGTAATGAAAAACTGTTTTTT. It yields the protein CASSEALGGNEKLFF.

The chain joins TRBV7-8 to TRBJ1-1; weak D call: TRBD1 (5 bases). V was cut by 1 base and J by 3 bases, with 9 bases left in between. The germline V gene encodes CDR1 SGHVS and CDR2 FQNEAQ. The CDR3 is made up of 14 amino acids. CDR3 in DNA: TGTGCCAGCAGCTTAGTAGACAGCCACACTGAAGCTTTCTTT. This encodes CASSLVDSHTEAFF.

The V gene is TRBV7-9, the J gene TRBJ2-1; TRBD1 matches 10 bases. V gave up 5 bases and J gave up 12 bases; unmatched junction bases: 10. CDR3 length: 14 amino acids. Germline CDR1 is SEHNR and CDR2 is FQNEAQ (reference sequence). DNA of the CDR3: TGTGCCAGCAGCAAGGGACAGGGGTCTCAGGGGCAGTTCTTC. Translated, it gives CASSKGQGSQGQFF.

Here the CDR3 reads CASSQPDRAYNEQFF. The CDR3 nucleotides read TGCGCCAGCAGCCAACCCGACAGGGCCTACAATGAGCAGTTCTTC. The chain uses TRBV4-1 and TRBJ2-1; 7 bases agree with TRBD1. This CDR3 is 15 amino acids long. Germline values: CDR1 MGHRA, CDR2 YSYEKL. V dropped 2 bases and J dropped 2; count of bases not matched to a gene: 3.

The chain couples TRBV19 to TRBJ1-5; 8 nucleotides match TRBD1. V lost 6 bases and J lost 2; bases outside the gene matches: 6. The CDR3 totals 15 residues. Germline lookup yields CDR1 LNHDA and CDR2 SQIVND (reference sequence). CDR3 bases: TGTGCCAGTAGCTGGGGACAGGAACGCAATCAGCCCCAGCATTTT. Its protein is CASSWGQERNQPQHF.

The chain recombines TRBV6-5 with TRBJ2-7; tentatively, D is TRBD2 (5 bases). Germline assignment: CDR1 MNHEY and CDR2 SVGAGI. The CDR3 has 14 residues. Trimming took 7 bases from V and 1 from J, leaving 14 bases between them. In DNA, the CDR3 is TGTGCCAGCACCCGGGGAGTGGGTTCCTACGAGCAGTACTTC. Its translation: CASTRGVGSYEQYF.

V usage is TRBV7-8 and J usage is TRBJ1-1; D possibly corresponds to TRBD1 (6 bases). The V gene lost 0 bases and the J gene lost 4 bases, with 12 bases spanning the gap. The CDR3 is 15 amino acids. The germline V gene has CDR1 SGHVS and CDR2 FQNEAQ. The CDR3 protein is CASSLAGAKGTEAFF. CDR3 bases: TGTGCCAGCAGCTTAGCGGGGGCTAAGGGCACTGAAGCTTTCTTT.

This clone has only one observation. This chain uses TRBV6-5 with TRBJ2-3; 8 nucleotides align to TRBD1. From germline, CDR1 is MNHEY and CDR2 SVGAGI. V was pared by 4 bases and J by 3 bases, with 0 bases of the junction left unmatched. The CDR3 is 13 amino acids. The chain's CDR3 is CASSWDRTDTQYF. The CDR3, as DNA: TGTGCCAGCAGTTGGGACAGGACAGATACGCAGTATTTT.

V usage is TRBV9 and J usage is TRBJ2-7; 10 bases line up with TRBD2. J was trimmed by 3 bases and V by 3 bases; bases with no gene match: 12. Germline assignment: CDR1 SGDLS and CDR2 YYNGEE. The CDR3 consists of 17 residues. For the CDR3, the DNA is TGTGCCAGCAGCGAAGGTATCGGACTAGCGGACCTCTACGAGCAGTACTTC. Protein sequence: CASSEGIGLADLYEQYF. The complete variable domain, with remaining parts taken from reference TRBV9 and TRBJ2-7, reads DSGVTQTPKHLITATGQRVTLRCSPRSGDLSVYWYQQSLDQGLQFLIQYYNGEERAKGNILERFSAQQFPDLHSELNLSSLELGDSALYFCASSEGIGLADLYEQYFGPGTRLTVT.

This chain uses TRBV2 with TRBJ1-6; D call uncertain. Germline lookup yields CDR1 SNHLY and CDR2 FYNNEI. The CDR3 is 13 residues long. With 8 bases removed from V and 10 bases from J, the gap between germline ends came to 15 bases. The CDR3 coding sequence is TGTGCCAGCCGGGATCTTTTGAGGTCACCCCTCCACTTT. It is translated as CASRDLLRSPLHF.

CDR3 sequence reads: CASRPGTGGNYGYTF. For the CDR3, the DNA is TGTGCCAGCAGACCCGGGACAGGGGGGAACTATGGCTACACCTTC. The rearrangement uses TRBV6-5 and TRBJ1-2; 11 nucleotides align to TRBD1. After removal of 6 bases from V and 2 bases from J, the junction contained 5 bases not matched to a gene. The CDR3 has 15 residues. The germline CDR1 and CDR2 sequences are MNHEY and SVGAGI.

The chain combines TRBV6-5 with TRBJ2-2, with TRBD2 identical over 11 bases. After removal of 4 bases from V and 7 bases from J, the junction contained 5 bases not matched to a gene. Germline CDR1 MNHEY, CDR2 SVGAGI. CDR3 size: 15 residues. The CDR3 reads CASSLLAGEIGELFF. CDR3 DNA sequence: TGTGCCAGCAGTTTACTAGCGGGAGAAATCGGGGAGCTGTTTTTT.

The V and J genes are TRBV15 and TRBJ2-7, with 7 positions matching TRBD1. Germline CDR1 LNHNV, CDR2 YYDKDF (reference sequence). V dropped 3 bases and J dropped 0; count of bases not matched to a gene: 11. CDR3 size: 17 residues. This CDR3 is CATSRGTATTSSYEQYF. DNA of the CDR3: TGTGCCACCAGCAGGGGGACAGCGACTACGAGCTCCTACGAGCAGTACTTC.